The clone carrying this T cell receptor (beta chain) was picked up a small number of times. This sample was included in a study of T-cell memory formation after mild COVID-19. The CDR3 runs to 15 residues. Germline V CDR1 and CDR2: SGHVS, FQNEAQ. V lost 4 bases and J lost 5; bases outside the gene matches: 10. 5'RACE with constant-segment primers built TCRalpha and TCRbeta cDNA libraries with UMIs. TCRdb itself ran the 5' RACE reads through MiXCR, one entry per CDR3 protein. The sample yields a few hundred thousand distinct CDR3 sequences, approximately 25% seen once. This TCR was recovered from an adult woman who had mild COVID-19 (a few samples of this study predate the infection). Cell type and time point are not known. The rearrangement uses TRBV7-8 and TRBJ2-5; 7 bases match TRBD1. The sample comprised PBMCs or a T cell subset sorted from them (not recorded which). CDR3 in amino acids: CASSSLLVRGETQYF. Written as DNA, the CDR3 is TGTGCCAGCAGCTCCCTGCTCGTCAGGGGGGAGACCCAGTACTTC. Filled out from reference TRBV7-8 and TRBJ2-5, the complete variable domain reads GAGVSQSPRYKVAKRGQDVALRCDPISGHVSLFWYQQALGQGPEFLTYFQNEAQLDKSGLPSDRFFAERPEGSVSTLKIQRTQQEDSAVYLCASSSLLVRGETQYFGPGTRLLVL.